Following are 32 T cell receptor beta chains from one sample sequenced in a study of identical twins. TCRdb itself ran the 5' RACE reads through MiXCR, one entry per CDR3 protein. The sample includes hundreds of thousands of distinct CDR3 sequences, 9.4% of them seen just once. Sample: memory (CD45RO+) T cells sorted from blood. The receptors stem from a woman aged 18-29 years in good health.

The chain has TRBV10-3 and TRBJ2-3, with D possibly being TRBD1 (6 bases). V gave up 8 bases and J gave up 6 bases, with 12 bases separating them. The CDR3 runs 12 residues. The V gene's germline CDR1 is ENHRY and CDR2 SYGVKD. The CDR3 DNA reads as TGTGCCATCCGGACAGTTCTGGATACGCAGTATTTT. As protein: CAIRTVLDTQYF.

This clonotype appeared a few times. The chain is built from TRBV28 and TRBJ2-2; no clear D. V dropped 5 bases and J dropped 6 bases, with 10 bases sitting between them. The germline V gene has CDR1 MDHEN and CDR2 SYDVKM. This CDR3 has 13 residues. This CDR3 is CASSPPAAGELFF. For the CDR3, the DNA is TGTGCCAGCAGTCCCCCCGCTGCCGGGGAGCTGTTTTTT.

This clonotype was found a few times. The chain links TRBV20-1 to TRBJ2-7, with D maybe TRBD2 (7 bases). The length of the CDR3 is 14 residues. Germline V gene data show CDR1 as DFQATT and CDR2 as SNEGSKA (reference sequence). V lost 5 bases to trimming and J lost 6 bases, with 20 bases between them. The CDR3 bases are TGCAGTGCTTCCGGGGGGCAGGTCGGGGGCGAGCAGTACTTC. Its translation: CSASGGQVGGEQYF.

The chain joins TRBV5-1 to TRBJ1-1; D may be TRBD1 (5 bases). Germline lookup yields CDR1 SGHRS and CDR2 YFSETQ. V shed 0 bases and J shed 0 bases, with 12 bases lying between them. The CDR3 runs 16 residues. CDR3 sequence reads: CASSLEAGALNTEAFF. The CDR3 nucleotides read TGCGCCAGCAGCTTGGAGGCTGGGGCCCTGAACACTGAAGCTTTCTTT.

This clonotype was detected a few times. CDR3: CASSLDSWVYGNQPQHF. The CDR3 DNA reads TGTGCCAGCAGCTTAGATAGCTGGGTATACGGCAATCAGCCCCAGCATTTT. This chain connects TRBV11-2 to TRBJ1-5, with D uncertain. CDR3 length: 17 residues. V lost 0 bases to trimming and J lost 2 bases, with 14 bases between them. The germline gives CDR1 SGHAT, CDR2 FQNNGV. Drawing the rest from reference TRBV11-2 and TRBJ1-5, the complete variable domain is EAGVAQSPRYKIIEKRQSVAFWCNPISGHATLYWYQQILGQGPKLLIQFQNNGVVDDSQLPKDRFSAERLKGVDSTLKIQPAKLEDSAVYLCASSLDSWVYGNQPQHFGDGTRLSIL.

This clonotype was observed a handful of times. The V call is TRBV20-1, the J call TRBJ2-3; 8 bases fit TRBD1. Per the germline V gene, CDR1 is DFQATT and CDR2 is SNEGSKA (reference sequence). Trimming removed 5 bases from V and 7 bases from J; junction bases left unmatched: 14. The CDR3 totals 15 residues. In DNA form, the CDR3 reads TGCAGTGCTCCTCACCCCGGACAGGGTGGAAATACGCAGTATTTT. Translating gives CSAPHPGQGGNTQYF.

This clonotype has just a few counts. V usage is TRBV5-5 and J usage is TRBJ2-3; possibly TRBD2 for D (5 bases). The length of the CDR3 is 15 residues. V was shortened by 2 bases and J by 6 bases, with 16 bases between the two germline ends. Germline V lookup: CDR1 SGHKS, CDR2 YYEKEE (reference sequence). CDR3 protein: CASSFSGSSGDTQYF. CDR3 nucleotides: TGTGCCAGCAGCTTCAGCGGTTCTAGTGGGGATACGCAGTATTTT.

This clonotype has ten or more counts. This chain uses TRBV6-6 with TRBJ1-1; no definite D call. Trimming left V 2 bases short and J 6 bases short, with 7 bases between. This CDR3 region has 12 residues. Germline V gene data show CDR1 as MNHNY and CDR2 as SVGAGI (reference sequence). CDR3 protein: CASSYPGAEAFF. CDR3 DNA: TGTGCCAGCAGTTACCCGGGTGCTGAAGCTTTCTTT.

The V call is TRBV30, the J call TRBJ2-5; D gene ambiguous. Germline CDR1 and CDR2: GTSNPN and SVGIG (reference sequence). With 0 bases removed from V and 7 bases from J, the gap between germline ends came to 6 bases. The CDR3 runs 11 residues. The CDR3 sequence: CAWSVRGTQYF. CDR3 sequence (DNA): TGTGCCTGGAGTGTACGCGGGACCCAGTACTTC.

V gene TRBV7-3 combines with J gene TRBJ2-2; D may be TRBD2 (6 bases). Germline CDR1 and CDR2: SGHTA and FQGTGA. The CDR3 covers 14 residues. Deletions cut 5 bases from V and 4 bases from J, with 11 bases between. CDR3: CASSPGLLTGELFF. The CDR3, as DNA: TGTGCCAGCAGCCCGGGACTCCTCACCGGGGAGCTGTTTTTT.

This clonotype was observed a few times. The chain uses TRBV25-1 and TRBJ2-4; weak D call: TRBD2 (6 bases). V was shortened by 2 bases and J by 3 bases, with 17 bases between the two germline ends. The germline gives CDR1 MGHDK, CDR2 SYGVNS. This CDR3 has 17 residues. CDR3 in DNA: TGTGCCAGCAGTGAAGGGGCGGGAATTCTCGACAAAAACATTCAGTACTTC. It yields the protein CASSEGAGILDKNIQYF.

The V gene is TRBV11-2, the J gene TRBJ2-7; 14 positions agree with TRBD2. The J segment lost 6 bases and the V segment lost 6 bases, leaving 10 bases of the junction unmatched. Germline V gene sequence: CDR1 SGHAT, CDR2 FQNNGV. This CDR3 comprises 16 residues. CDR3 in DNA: TGTGCCAGCAGACAGGGACTAGCGGGAGCGGATGGCGAGCAGTACTTC. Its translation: CASRQGLAGADGEQYF.

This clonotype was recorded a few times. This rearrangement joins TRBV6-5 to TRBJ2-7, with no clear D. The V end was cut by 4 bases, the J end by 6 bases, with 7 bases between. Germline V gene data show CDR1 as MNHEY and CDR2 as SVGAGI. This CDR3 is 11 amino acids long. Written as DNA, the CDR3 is TGTGCCAGCAGTTTCGGTGGCGAGCAGTACTTC. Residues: CASSFGGEQYF.

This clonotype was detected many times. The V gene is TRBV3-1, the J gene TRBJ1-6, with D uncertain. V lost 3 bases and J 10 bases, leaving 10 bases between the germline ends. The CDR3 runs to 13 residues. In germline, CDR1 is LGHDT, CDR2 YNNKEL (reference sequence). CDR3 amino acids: CASSQNYESPLHF. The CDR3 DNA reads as TGTGCCAGCAGCCAGAACTATGAATCACCCCTCCACTTT.

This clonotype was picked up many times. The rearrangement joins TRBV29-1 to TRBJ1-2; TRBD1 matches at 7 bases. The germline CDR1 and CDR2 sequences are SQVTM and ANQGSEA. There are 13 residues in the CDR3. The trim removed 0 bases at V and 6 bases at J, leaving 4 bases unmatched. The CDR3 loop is CSVEDLGGDGYTF. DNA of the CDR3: TGCAGCGTTGAAGATCTAGGGGGCGATGGCTACACCTTC.

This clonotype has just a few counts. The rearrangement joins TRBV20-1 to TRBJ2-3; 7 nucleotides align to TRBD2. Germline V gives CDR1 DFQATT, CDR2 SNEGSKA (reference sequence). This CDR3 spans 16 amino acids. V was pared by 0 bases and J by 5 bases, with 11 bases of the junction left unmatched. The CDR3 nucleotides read TGCAGTGCTAGAGAAATAAAAAGACTAGCTAAAGATACGCAGTATTTT. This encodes CSAREIKRLAKDTQYF.

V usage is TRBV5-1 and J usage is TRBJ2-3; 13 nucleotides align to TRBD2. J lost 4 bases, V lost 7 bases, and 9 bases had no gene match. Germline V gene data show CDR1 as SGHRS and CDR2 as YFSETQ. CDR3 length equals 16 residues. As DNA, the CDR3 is TGCGCCAGCCACGGACTAGCGGGAGCCTGGGCAGATACGCAGTATTTT. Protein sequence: CASHGLAGAWADTQYF.

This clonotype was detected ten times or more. CDR3 sequence: CSARKQETQYF. The CDR3, as DNA: TGCAGTGCTAGAAAGCAAGAGACCCAGTACTTC. The chain joins TRBV20-1 to TRBJ2-5, with D uncertain. V lost 2 bases and J lost 2, with 3 bases in between. CDR1 is DFQATT and CDR2 is SNEGSKA in the germline V gene (reference sequence). The CDR3 has 11 amino acids.

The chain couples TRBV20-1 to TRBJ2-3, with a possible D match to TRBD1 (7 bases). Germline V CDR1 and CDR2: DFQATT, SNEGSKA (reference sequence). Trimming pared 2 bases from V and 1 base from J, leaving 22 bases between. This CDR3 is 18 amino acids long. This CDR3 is CSARSSPRQGGRTDTQYF. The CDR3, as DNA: TGCAGTGCTAGATCCTCCCCTCGCCAGGGGGGTCGCACAGATACGCAGTATTTT.

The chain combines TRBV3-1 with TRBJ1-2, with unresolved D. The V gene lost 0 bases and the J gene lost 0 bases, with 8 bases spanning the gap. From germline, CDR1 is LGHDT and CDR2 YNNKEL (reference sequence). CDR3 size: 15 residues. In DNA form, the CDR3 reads TGTGCCAGCAGCCAAGAAGGAGCTCCTAACTATGGCTACACCTTC. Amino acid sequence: CASSQEGAPNYGYTF.

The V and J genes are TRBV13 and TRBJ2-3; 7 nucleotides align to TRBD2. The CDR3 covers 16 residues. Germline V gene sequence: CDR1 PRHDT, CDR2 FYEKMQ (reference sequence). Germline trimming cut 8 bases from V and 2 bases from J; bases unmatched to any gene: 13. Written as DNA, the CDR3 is TGTGCCAGCGGGTCACTAGGGCGGGGGATCACAGATACGCAGTATTTT. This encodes CASGSLGRGITDTQYF.

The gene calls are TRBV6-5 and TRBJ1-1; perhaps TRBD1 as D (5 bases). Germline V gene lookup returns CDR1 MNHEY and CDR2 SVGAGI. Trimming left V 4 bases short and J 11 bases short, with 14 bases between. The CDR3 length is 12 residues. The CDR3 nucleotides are TGTGCCAGCAGTTCCTTGGGGGAGGGGGCTTTCTTT. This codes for CASSSLGEGAFF.

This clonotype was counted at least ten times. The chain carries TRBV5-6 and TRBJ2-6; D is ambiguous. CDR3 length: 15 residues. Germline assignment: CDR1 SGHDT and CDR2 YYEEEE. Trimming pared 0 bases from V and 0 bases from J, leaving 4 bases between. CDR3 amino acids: CASSLGVSGANVLTF. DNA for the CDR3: TGTGCCAGCAGCTTGGGGGTCTCTGGGGCCAACGTCCTGACTTTC.

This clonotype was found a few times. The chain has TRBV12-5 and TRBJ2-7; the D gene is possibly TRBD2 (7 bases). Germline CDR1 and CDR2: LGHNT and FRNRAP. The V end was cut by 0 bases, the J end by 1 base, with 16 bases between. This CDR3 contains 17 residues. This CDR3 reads CASGLVSEGRGSYEQYF. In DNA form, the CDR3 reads TGTGCTAGTGGTTTGGTATCCGAGGGGAGGGGGTCCTACGAGCAGTACTTC.

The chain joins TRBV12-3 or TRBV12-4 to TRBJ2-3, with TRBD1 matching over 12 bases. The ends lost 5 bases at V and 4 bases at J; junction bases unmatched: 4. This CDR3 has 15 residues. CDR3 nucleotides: TGTGCCAGCAGTCCGGGACAGGGGGCCTCAGATACGCAGTATTTT. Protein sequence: CASSPGQGASDTQYF.

CDR3 residues: CASSLAWDRTDTQYF. The CDR3 DNA follows: TGTGCCAGCAGCTTGGCATGGGATCGGACAGATACGCAGTATTTT. This chain connects TRBV5-4 to TRBJ2-3, with D hard to call. The germline V gene has CDR1 SGHNT and CDR2 YYREEE (reference sequence). Trimming removed 0 bases from V and 3 bases from J, with 11 bases in between. The CDR3 contains 15 residues.

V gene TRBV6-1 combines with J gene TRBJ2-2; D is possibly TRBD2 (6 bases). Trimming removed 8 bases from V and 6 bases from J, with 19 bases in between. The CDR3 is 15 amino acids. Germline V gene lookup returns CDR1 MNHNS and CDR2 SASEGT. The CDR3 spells CASRRLTSGAGELFF. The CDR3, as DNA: TGTGCCAGCCGCCGCCTCACTTCGGGGGCCGGGGAGCTGTTTTTT.

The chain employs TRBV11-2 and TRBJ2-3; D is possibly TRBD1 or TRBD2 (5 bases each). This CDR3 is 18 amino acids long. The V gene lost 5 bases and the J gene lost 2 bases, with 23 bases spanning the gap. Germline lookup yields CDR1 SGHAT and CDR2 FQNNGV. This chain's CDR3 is CASSTGARYWGTTDTQYF. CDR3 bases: TGTGCCAGCAGCACCGGGGCGAGGTATTGGGGTACCACAGATACGCAGTATTTT.

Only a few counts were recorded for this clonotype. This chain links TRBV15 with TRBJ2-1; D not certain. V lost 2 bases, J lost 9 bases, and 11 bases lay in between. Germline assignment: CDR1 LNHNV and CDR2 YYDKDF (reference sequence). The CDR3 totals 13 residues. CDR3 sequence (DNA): TGTGCCACCAGCAGAAAACATACGGGTGAGCAGTTCTTC. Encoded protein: CATSRKHTGEQFF.

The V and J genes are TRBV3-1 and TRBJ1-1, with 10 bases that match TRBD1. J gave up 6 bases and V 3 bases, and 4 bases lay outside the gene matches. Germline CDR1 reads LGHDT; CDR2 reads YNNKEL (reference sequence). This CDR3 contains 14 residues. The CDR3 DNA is TGTGCCAGCAGCCAGACAGGGGGCACGGCTGAAGCTTTCTTT. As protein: CASSQTGGTAEAFF. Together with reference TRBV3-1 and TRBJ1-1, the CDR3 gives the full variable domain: DTAVSQTPKYLVTQMGNDKSIKCEQNLGHDTMYWYKQDSKKFLKIMFSYNNKELIINETVPNRFSPKSPDKAHLNLHINSLELGDSAVYFCASSQTGGTAEAFFGQGTRLTVV.

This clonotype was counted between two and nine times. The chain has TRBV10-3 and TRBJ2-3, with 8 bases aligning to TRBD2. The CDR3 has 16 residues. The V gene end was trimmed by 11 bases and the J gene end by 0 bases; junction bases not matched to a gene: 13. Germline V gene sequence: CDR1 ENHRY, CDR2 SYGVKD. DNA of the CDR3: TGTGCCGTACAACTAGCGGAAGGCTCTAGCACAGATACGCAGTATTTT. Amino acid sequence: CAVQLAEGSSTDTQYF.

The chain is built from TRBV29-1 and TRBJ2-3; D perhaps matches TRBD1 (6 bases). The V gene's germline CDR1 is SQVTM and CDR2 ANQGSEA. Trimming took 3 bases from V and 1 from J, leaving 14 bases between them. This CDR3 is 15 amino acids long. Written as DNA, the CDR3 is TGCAGCGTTGAGCCAAAGGGGGTCCGCACAGATACGCAGTATTTT. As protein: CSVEPKGVRTDTQYF.